The entry below describes one T cell receptor beta chain. The antigen is unknown. This record comes from a study of graft-versus-host responses after intestinal transplantation. Some clones are missing from TCRdb's copy, which holds only in-frame ones; the method was immunoSEQ multiplex PCR. The sample comprises about 99,000 clones, roughly 93% of which are singletons, and 1.2% rests with the top ten. Germline CDR1 and CDR2: MNHEY and SVGAGI. CDR3 length: 14 amino acids. Trimming took off 4 bases at V and 4 bases at J, with 10 bases between the two ends. The sample in question was unstimulated CD8+ T cells sorted from spleen or lymph node cells, obtained before intestinal transplant. The genes are TRBV6-5 and TRBJ1-4; D is perhaps TRBD1 (6 bases). This receptor was obtained from a human donor who received an intestinal transplant. Written as DNA, the CDR3 is TGTGCCAGCAGTTCGGGACAAAGTAATGAAAAACTGTTTTTT. Its protein is CASSSGQSNEKLFF.